This is a list of T cell receptor beta chains from one sample in a study of Graves' ophthalmopathy and Graves' hyperthyroidism. TCRdb re-analysed the multiplex PCR reads in MiXCR, keeping a single row per CDR3 protein. The repertoire holds 350,000 or so distinct CDR3 sequences, with 17% as singletons. The sequenced material came from peripheral blood. The origin of the receptors is an adult man with Graves' ophthalmopathy. Both conserved end residues are part of each CDR3. The D gene is left open where the match is weak. Size is omitted from some rows. Given values are once, few, many or a class for expanded clones.

cdr3_nt: TGTGCCAGCAGTTTTCCCGGACAGAACACCTACGAGCAGTACTTC
cdr3_aa: CASSFPGQNTYEQYF
v_call: TRBV12-3/TRBV12-4
clone_size: many
j_call: TRBJ2-7
d_call: NA

cdr3_nt: TGTGCCACCCAGTGGGGGGGACGACAAGAGACCCAGTACTTC
cdr3_aa: CATQWGGRQETQYF
v_call: TRBV6-1
clone_size: once
j_call: TRBJ2-5
d_call: TRBD2

cdr3_nt: TGTGCCAGCAGCTTAGAGACAGGCACAGATACGCAGTATTTT
cdr3_aa: CASSLETGTDTQYF
v_call: TRBV7-6
clone_size: many
j_call: TRBJ2-3
d_call: NA

cdr3_nt: TGTGCCAGCAGTTACTCGGCAGGTCGAGAGCTGTTTTTT
cdr3_aa: CASSYSAGRELFF
v_call: TRBV6-5
clone_size: many
j_call: TRBJ2-2
d_call: NA

cdr3_nt: TGTGCCTGGAGTCCAAAGGGTATCAGCAATCAGCCCCAGCATTTT
cdr3_aa: CAWSPKGISNQPQHF
v_call: TRBV30
clone_size: many
j_call: TRBJ1-5
d_call: NA

cdr3_nt: TGTGCCAGCAGCCAGATGCTAGCGGGGGGGCTGACAGACACGCAGTATTTT
cdr3_aa: CASSQMLAGGLTDTQYF
v_call: TRBV4-2
clone_size: many
j_call: TRBJ2-3
d_call: TRBD2

cdr3_nt: TGTGCCAGCAGCCCCGGGGTAAACTATGGCTACACCTTC
cdr3_aa: CASSPGVNYGYTF
v_call: TRBV7-9
clone_size: many
j_call: TRBJ1-2
d_call: NA

cdr3_nt: TGCAGTGCTAGAGGAAGGGACTCCCCCAGGCAAGAGACCCAGTACTTC
cdr3_aa: CSARGRDSPRQETQYF
v_call: TRBV20-1
clone_size: many
j_call: TRBJ2-5
d_call: NA

cdr3_nt: TGTGCCTGGGGGGACAGCGTGAGGGGGTCGGCTTTCTTT
cdr3_aa: CAWGDSVRGSAFF
v_call: TRBV30
clone_size: many
j_call: TRBJ1-1
d_call: TRBD1

cdr3_nt: TGCGCCAGCAGCTTGGCTGGGAATGAAGAGACCCAGTACTTC
cdr3_aa: CASSLAGNEETQYF
v_call: TRBV5-1
clone_size: many
j_call: TRBJ2-5
d_call: NA

cdr3_nt: TGTGCCAGCGCGCCTCTTGGACAGGGAGGAATTGGAAACACCATATATTTT
cdr3_aa: CASAPLGQGGIGNTIYF
v_call: TRBV27
clone_size: many
j_call: TRBJ1-3
d_call: TRBD1

cdr3_nt: TGTGCCAGCAGCTTAGTGGCAGCTAGACCCTACGAGCAGTACTTC
cdr3_aa: CASSLVAARPYEQYF
v_call: TRBV11-2
clone_size: many
j_call: TRBJ2-7
d_call: NA

cdr3_nt: TGTGCCAGCAGTTATTCGCAGGTTCGGCCCCTCCACTTT
cdr3_aa: CASSYSQVRPLHF
v_call: TRBV6-2/TRBV6-3
clone_size: many
j_call: TRBJ1-6
d_call: NA

cdr3_nt: TGTGCCAGCAGTCCTGGACAGGGACCCACTGAAGCTTTCTTT
cdr3_aa: CASSPGQGPTEAFF
v_call: TRBV12-3/TRBV12-4
clone_size: NA
j_call: TRBJ1-1
d_call: TRBD1

cdr3_nt: TGTGCCACCAGCGGACGACCCGACGTCCAAGAGACCCAGTACTTC
cdr3_aa: CATSGRPDVQETQYF
v_call: TRBV6-2/TRBV6-3
clone_size: many
j_call: TRBJ2-5
d_call: NA

cdr3_nt: TGTGCCTGGGGTGGGTCCCGCCAGGGCTCCTACGAGCAGTACTTC
cdr3_aa: CAWGGSRQGSYEQYF
v_call: TRBV30
clone_size: many
j_call: TRBJ2-7
d_call: NA

cdr3_nt: TGTGCCAGTGGGACCTTCCGGGAGACCCAGTACTTC
cdr3_aa: CASGTFRETQYF
v_call: TRBV19
clone_size: many
j_call: TRBJ2-5
d_call: NA

cdr3_nt: TGCGCCAGCAGCTTGGCCGGAAGGGTTACTGAAGCTTTCTTT
cdr3_aa: CASSLAGRVTEAFF
v_call: TRBV5-1
clone_size: many
j_call: TRBJ1-1
d_call: NA

cdr3_nt: TGTGCCAGCAGTTTCCCCGGTCAGGCCCAGTACTTC
cdr3_aa: CASSFPGQAQYF
v_call: TRBV27
clone_size: many
j_call: TRBJ2-5
d_call: NA

cdr3_nt: TGTGCCAGCAGTTTCCTGGGGGCAGGGGCGATCTTCAGCGGGGAGCTGTTTTTT
cdr3_aa: CASSFLGAGAIFSGELFF
v_call: TRBV28
clone_size: NA
j_call: TRBJ2-2
d_call: NA

cdr3_nt: TGCAGTGCTAGAGTTTACGGGCGGGGCCGCCAAGAGACCCAGTACTTC
cdr3_aa: CSARVYGRGRQETQYF
v_call: TRBV20-1
clone_size: many
j_call: TRBJ2-5
d_call: NA

cdr3_nt: TGCGCCAGCAGCTTTCCGGGGTCGGATTCACCCCTCCACTTT
cdr3_aa: CASSFPGSDSPLHF
v_call: TRBV5-1
clone_size: many
j_call: TRBJ1-6
d_call: NA

cdr3_nt: TGTGCCAGCACCGCTGACAGGGGGCGGTCCGGGGAGCTGTTTTTT
cdr3_aa: CASTADRGRSGELFF
v_call: TRBV27
clone_size: NA
j_call: TRBJ2-2
d_call: TRBD1

cdr3_nt: TGCGCCAGCAGCCAAGAAGGCGAACAGGGTGGCGAGACCCAGTACTTC
cdr3_aa: CASSQEGEQGGETQYF
v_call: TRBV4-1
clone_size: many
j_call: TRBJ2-5
d_call: NA

cdr3_nt: TGTGCCAGTAGTACAAGGGAGGTGGGCACTGAAGCTTTCTTT
cdr3_aa: CASSTREVGTEAFF
v_call: TRBV19
clone_size: many
j_call: TRBJ1-1
d_call: NA

cdr3_nt: TGTGCCAGCAGCCCAGATTGGGACGGCGAGCAGTACTTC
cdr3_aa: CASSPDWDGEQYF
v_call: TRBV5-5
clone_size: many
j_call: TRBJ2-7
d_call: NA

cdr3_nt: TGTGCCAGCAGTCAAACCCGGGACAGGGACCCCTACGAGCAGTACTTC
cdr3_aa: CASSQTRDRDPYEQYF
v_call: TRBV12-3/TRBV12-4
clone_size: many
j_call: TRBJ2-7
d_call: TRBD1

cdr3_nt: TGTGCCAGTAGTATTAAGGGGCGGATTAACACTGAAGCTTTCTTT
cdr3_aa: CASSIKGRINTEAFF
v_call: TRBV19
clone_size: many
j_call: TRBJ1-1
d_call: NA

cdr3_nt: TGTGCCACCCGGGACAGGTATTCTGGGGCCAACGTCCTGACTTTC
cdr3_aa: CATRDRYSGANVLTF
v_call: TRBV12-3/TRBV12-4
clone_size: many
j_call: TRBJ2-6
d_call: TRBD1

cdr3_nt: TGCAGTGCGACGGGACAGGGGGCCTACGAGCAGTACTTC
cdr3_aa: CSATGQGAYEQYF
v_call: TRBV20-1
clone_size: many
j_call: TRBJ2-7
d_call: TRBD1

cdr3_nt: TGTGCCAGCAGTTCTGGGGGCATGAACACTGAAGCTTTCTTT
cdr3_aa: CASSSGGMNTEAFF
v_call: TRBV12-3/TRBV12-4
clone_size: few
j_call: TRBJ1-1
d_call: NA

cdr3_nt: TGTGCCATCAGTGGGGACAGAACTGAAGCTTTCTTT
cdr3_aa: CAISGDRTEAFF
v_call: TRBV10-3
clone_size: many
j_call: TRBJ1-1
d_call: TRBD1

cdr3_nt: TGTGCCAGCAGCAACAGGGGCCCGGCCGGGGAGCTGTTTTTT
cdr3_aa: CASSNRGPAGELFF
v_call: TRBV25-1
clone_size: NA
j_call: TRBJ2-2
d_call: TRBD1

cdr3_nt: TGTGCCTGGAGTGTAACGGGAAGGGCTTTCTTT
cdr3_aa: CAWSVTGRAFF
v_call: TRBV30
clone_size: many
j_call: TRBJ1-1
d_call: NA

cdr3_nt: TGTGCCAGCAGTGAACTGGGGATCACAGATACGCAGTATTTT
cdr3_aa: CASSELGITDTQYF
v_call: TRBV6-1
clone_size: NA
j_call: TRBJ2-3
d_call: NA

cdr3_nt: TGTGCCAGCAGCCTCCTCAGACTAGCGGGGGGGGGAAACACCGGGGAGCTGTTTTTT
cdr3_aa: CASSLLRLAGGGNTGELFF
v_call: TRBV4-2
clone_size: many
j_call: TRBJ2-2
d_call: TRBD2

cdr3_nt: TGTGCCAGCAGTTTCTGGGGGAACATTCAGTACTTC
cdr3_aa: CASSFWGNIQYF
v_call: TRBV12-3/TRBV12-4
clone_size: many
j_call: TRBJ2-4
d_call: NA

cdr3_nt: TGTGCCAGCAGCCCCAGGAGATGGGCGAACACCGGGGAGCTGTTTTTT
cdr3_aa: CASSPRRWANTGELFF
v_call: TRBV3-1
clone_size: many
j_call: TRBJ2-2
d_call: NA

cdr3_nt: TGCAGTGCTTCCGACCTGGCGGACATTCAGTACTTC
cdr3_aa: CSASDLADIQYF
v_call: TRBV20-1
clone_size: many
j_call: TRBJ2-4
d_call: NA

cdr3_nt: TGTGCCTGGAGTGTGTGGACAAGTTTTTATGAGAGTGTCTCCTACGAGCAGTACTTC
cdr3_aa: CAWSVWTSFYESVSYEQYF
v_call: TRBV30
clone_size: many
j_call: TRBJ2-7
d_call: NA

cdr3_nt: TGTGCCAGCAGCCAAGACCCAGGGGGCGCCTACGAGCAGTACTTC
cdr3_aa: CASSQDPGGAYEQYF
v_call: TRBV4-2
clone_size: NA
j_call: TRBJ2-7
d_call: TRBD1

cdr3_nt: TGTGCCAGCAGACGACAGGGGGGCGGGAATTCACCCCTCCACTTT
cdr3_aa: CASRRQGGGNSPLHF
v_call: TRBV6-5
clone_size: many
j_call: TRBJ1-6
d_call: TRBD1

cdr3_nt: TGTGCCATCAGTTTAATATACGAGCAGTTCTTC
cdr3_aa: CAISLIYEQFF
v_call: TRBV12-3/TRBV12-4
clone_size: NA
j_call: TRBJ2-1
d_call: NA

cdr3_nt: TGTGCCAGCCAAGCTTCGAGAACCCCCGGGGAGCTGTTTTTT
cdr3_aa: CASQASRTPGELFF
v_call: TRBV5-3
clone_size: many
j_call: TRBJ2-2
d_call: NA

cdr3_nt: TGTGCCAGTAAAGGACAGGGGCAGAAGACCCAGTACTTC
cdr3_aa: CASKGQGQKTQYF
v_call: TRBV19
clone_size: NA
j_call: TRBJ2-5
d_call: TRBD1

cdr3_nt: TGTGCCAGCTCCGGGGCAATGAACACTGAAGCTTTCTTT
cdr3_aa: CASSGAMNTEAFF
v_call: TRBV6-1
clone_size: many
j_call: TRBJ1-1
d_call: NA

cdr3_nt: TGTGCCACCAGCGTGGGCAGAAGCAATCAGCCCCAGCATTTT
cdr3_aa: CATSVGRSNQPQHF
v_call: TRBV15
clone_size: many
j_call: TRBJ1-5
d_call: NA

cdr3_nt: TGTGCCAGCCTAGGGACAGGAAGGACTAACTATGGCTACACCTTC
cdr3_aa: CASLGTGRTNYGYTF
v_call: TRBV6-5
clone_size: many
j_call: TRBJ1-2
d_call: TRBD1

cdr3_nt: TGCGCCAGCAGCCACGGGACGGATAATTCACCCCTCCACTTT
cdr3_aa: CASSHGTDNSPLHF
v_call: TRBV4-1
clone_size: many
j_call: TRBJ1-6
d_call: NA